One sample yielded the 24 T cell receptor beta chains listed below, sequenced in a study of T cells after yellow fever vaccination. Using its own MiXCR run on the 5' RACE reads, TCRdb lists one record per CDR3 protein. Counted here are around 230,000 distinct CDR3 sequences, approximately 6.3% occurring once; the ten biggest clones make up more than 1%. Sequences were derived from CD4+ T cells sorted from PBMCs, sampled on the day of the yellow fever booster vaccination. These receptors were obtained from a man aged 30 to 45 who received the YFV17D yellow fever vaccine.

This clonotype has only a few counts. The chain employs TRBV14 and TRBJ2-7; D is uncertain. The V end lost 1 base, the J end lost 7 bases, and 8 bases lay between the germline ends. This CDR3 is 12 amino acids long. The V gene's germline CDR1 is SGHDN and CDR2 FVKESK. DNA for the CDR3: TGTGCCAGCAGCCAAGCATTCGCTGAGCAGTACTTC. Protein: CASSQAFAEQYF.

This clonotype turned up a few times. The rearrangement joins TRBV7-9 to TRBJ2-3; 8 bases line up with TRBD2. Germline lookup yields CDR1 SEHNR and CDR2 FQNEAQ (reference sequence). The CDR3 sequence is 14 residues long. Trimming removed 2 bases from V and 3 bases from J; junction bases left unmatched: 1. CDR3 amino acids: CASSLRGRTDTQYF. The CDR3 DNA sequence: TGTGCCAGCAGCTTACGCGGGAGGACAGATACGCAGTATTTT.

The chain has TRBV28 and TRBJ2-7; 9 positions match TRBD2. In germline, CDR1 is MDHEN, CDR2 SYDVKM. The V and J ends lost 9 bases and 1 base, in that order; junction bases with no gene match: 7. The CDR3 consists of 14 residues. The CDR3 sequence is CASISGSQSYEQYF. The CDR3 DNA is TGTGCCAGTATTAGCGGGAGTCAGTCCTACGAGCAGTACTTC.

This clonotype was seen many times. The chain joins TRBV4-3 to TRBJ2-3; the D gene could be TRBD1 or TRBD2 (5 bases each). The CDR3 covers 13 residues. Germline V gene lookup returns CDR1 LGHNA and CDR2 YSLEER. V gave up 4 bases and J gave up 5 bases, with 10 bases separating them. Here the CDR3 DNA reads TGCGCCAGCAGCCGGGGGAATCGAGATACGCAGTATTTT. Its translation: CASSRGNRDTQYF.

This clonotype was recorded many times. The rearrangement joins TRBV20-1 to TRBJ2-1, with D perhaps matching TRBD2 (5 bases). The CDR3 runs 14 residues. The germline V gene encodes CDR1 DFQATT and CDR2 SNEGSKA (reference sequence). V gave up 1 base and J gave up 7 bases, with 14 bases separating them. The CDR3 sequence: CSARGMGSINEQFF. The CDR3 DNA is TGCAGTGCTAGAGGAATGGGGAGTATAAATGAGCAGTTCTTC.

The chain is built from TRBV7-2 and TRBJ2-7; no clear D gene. Germline assignment: CDR1 SGHTA and CDR2 FQGNSA. CDR3 length equals 15 residues. Trimming removed 0 bases from V and 3 bases from J, with 12 bases in between. CDR3 protein: CASSLAIAALYEQYF. DNA of the CDR3: TGTGCCAGCAGCTTAGCGATAGCAGCCCTCTACGAGCAGTACTTC.

This clonotype appeared once. This may be a read error, as it is one base from a much larger clone. The chain recombines TRBV2 with TRBJ2-7; 13 bases agree with TRBD2. V lost 6 bases and J lost 3; bases outside the gene matches: 2. The germline V gene encodes CDR1 SNHLY and CDR2 FYNNEI. The CDR3 has 14 residues. The CDR3 sequence is CASRGTSGIYEQYF. The DNA for the CDR3 is TGTGCCAGCAGGGGGACTAGCGGGATCTACGAGCAGTACTTC.

This clonotype was seen repeatedly, ten times or more. V usage is TRBV11-2 and J usage is TRBJ2-1; 7 bases are shared with TRBD2. The CDR3 is made up of 16 amino acids. V lost 5 bases to trimming and J lost 4 bases; unmatched junction nucleotides: 11. Germline V gene data show CDR1 as SGHAT and CDR2 as FQNNGV. CDR3 protein: CASSRLSSGTYNEQFF. The CDR3 DNA reads TGTGCCAGCAGCCGTTTATCTAGCGGTACTTACAATGAGCAGTTCTTC.

The chain carries TRBV7-2 and TRBJ2-3; 7 nucleotides align to TRBD2. Trimming removed 7 bases from V and 2 bases from J; junction bases left unmatched: 3. The CDR3 sequence is 13 residues long. Germline-derived CDR1 and CDR2 are SGHTA and FQGNSA. The CDR3 region has the DNA TGTGCCAGCACCCTAGCGGACACAGATACGCAGTATTTT. It is translated as CASTLADTDTQYF.

To note about this clonotype: A much larger clone is a single base away; this may be a read error. The chain couples TRBV12-3 or TRBV12-4 to TRBJ2-2; 9 nucleotides align to TRBD1. The length of the CDR3 is 17 residues. The V and J ends lost 2 bases and 9 bases, in that order; junction bases with no gene match: 13. The CDR3 DNA follows: TGTGCCAGCAGTTTATCAGGAGACAGGGGGGCGTCCCGGGAGCTGTTTTTT. It is translated as CASSLSGDRGASRELFF.

With respect to this clonotype: A read error is possible here, since a much larger clone lies one base away. J is TRBJ2-7 and V is TRBV6-5; the match to TRBD2 covers 12 bases. The CDR3 spans 14 residues. Germline-derived CDR1 and CDR2 are MNHEY and SVGAGI. V was pared by 4 bases and J by 6 bases, with 4 bases of the junction left unmatched. CDR3 region: CASSWTSGTSEQYF. The CDR3 nucleotides read TGTGCCAGCAGTTGGACTAGCGGGACCAGCGAGCAGTACTTC.

This clonotype came up a few times. The rearrangement joins TRBV6-5 to TRBJ2-4; no reliable D call. V lost 4 bases to trimming and J lost 1 base, with 11 bases between them. This CDR3 region has 15 residues. From germline, CDR1 is MNHEY and CDR2 SVGAGI. Here the CDR3 reads CASSSPGRAKNIQYF. The CDR3 DNA sequence: TGTGCCAGCAGTTCCCCTGGGCGGGCCAAAAACATTCAGTACTTC.

This chain uses TRBV6-1 with TRBJ2-2; D is ambiguous. Trimming removed 7 bases from V and 0 bases from J, with 12 bases in between. The germline V gene encodes CDR1 MNHNS and CDR2 SASEGT. CDR3 size: 15 residues. This chain's CDR3 is CASTRGAPNTGELFF. The CDR3 DNA reads as TGTGCCAGCACCCGTGGAGCGCCGAACACCGGGGAGCTGTTTTTT.

V gene TRBV12-5 combines with J gene TRBJ2-1; TRBD2 agrees at 8 bases. Unmatched junction bases numbered 11, after V lost 11 bases and J lost 2 bases. This CDR3 region has 15 residues. Germline loops: CDR1 LGHNT, CDR2 FRNRAP. This CDR3 reads CASCSGKGAYNEQFF. The CDR3, as DNA: TGTGCTTCATGTAGCGGGAAGGGCGCCTACAATGAGCAGTTCTTC.

The table lists this clonotype with many counts. This chain links TRBV11-2 with TRBJ2-3, with 7 bases identical to TRBD1. Germline CDR1 reads SGHAT; CDR2 reads FQNNGV. The V segment lost 4 bases and the J segment 4 bases; nucleotides outside the gene matches: 2. The CDR3 contains 13 residues. The CDR3 DNA sequence: TGTGCCAGCAGCTCCGACAGGGCAGATACGCAGTATTTT. Its translation is CASSSDRADTQYF.

V gene TRBV18 combines with J gene TRBJ2-6; 7 bases fit TRBD1. CDR1 is KGHSH and CDR2 is LQKENI in the germline V gene. J lost 0 bases, V lost 4 bases, and 6 bases had no gene match. The CDR3 covers 17 residues. The CDR3 reads CASSRRQGSSGANVLTF. DNA of the CDR3: TGTGCCAGCTCACGTAGACAGGGAAGCTCTGGGGCCAACGTCCTGACTTTC.

This clonotype was found a few times. The chain combines TRBV7-2 with TRBJ2-3, with 11 positions matching TRBD2. V was clipped by 5 bases and J by 4 bases; unmatched bases: 8. CDR3 length: 16 residues. Germline CDR1 is SGHTA and CDR2 is FQGNSA. CDR3 residues: CASSPTSGRRADTQYF. Here the CDR3 DNA reads TGTGCCAGCAGCCCAACTAGCGGGAGACGAGCAGATACGCAGTATTTT.

This clonotype was counted many times. The chain has TRBV5-1 and TRBJ2-3, with 10 nucleotides matching TRBD1. The germline V gene has CDR1 SGHRS and CDR2 YFSETQ. The length of the CDR3 is 16 residues. V was clipped by 1 base and J by 4 bases; unmatched bases: 6. The CDR3 coding sequence is TGCGCCAGCAGCTTGAGTGCAGGGACAGGGGCAGATACGCAGTATTTT. As protein: CASSLSAGTGADTQYF.

This clonotype occurred many times. J is TRBJ1-5 and V is TRBV20-1, with 8 bases lining up with TRBD1. The CDR3 spans 15 residues. CDR1 is DFQATT, CDR2 SNEGSKA, per germline (reference sequence). DNA for the CDR3: TGCATCCTCAGGACAGGGAGAAATAGCAATCAGCCCCAGCATTTT. This gives the protein CILRTGRNSNQPQHF.

This clonotype was detected ten times or more. V and J are TRBV29-1 and TRBJ2-5; no clear D gene. The CDR3 has 12 residues. Germline V CDR1 and CDR2: SQVTM, ANQGSEA. V lost 5 bases and J lost 1, with 8 bases in between. The CDR3 DNA reads as TGCAGCGTTTCTTGGGGCCAAGAGACCCAGTACTTC. This codes for CSVSWGQETQYF.

This clonotype was observed a few times. The rearrangement links TRBV11-2 to TRBJ1-2, with D maybe TRBD1 (5 bases). The CDR3 totals 14 residues. V was clipped by 1 base and J by 6 bases, with 12 bases between them. Looked up from germline, CDR1 is SGHAT and CDR2 is FQNNGV. CDR3 loop: CASSLGNRLNGYTF. CDR3 DNA: TGTGCCAGCAGCTTAGGTAACAGGCTTAATGGCTACACCTTC.

This clonotype was counted ten times or more. The rearrangement uses TRBV20-1 and TRBJ1-2; no firm D call. This CDR3 has 11 residues. CDR1 and CDR2 (germline): DFQATT, SNEGSKA (reference sequence). V was shortened by 4 bases and J by 4 bases, with 7 bases between the two germline ends. CDR3 protein: CSANIAYGYTF. CDR3 DNA sequence: TGCAGTGCTAACATCGCCTATGGCTACACCTTC.

This clonotype was observed at least ten times. V is TRBV10-3 and J is TRBJ2-5; D remains unclear. CDR1 is ENHRY, CDR2 SYGVKD, per germline. V was trimmed by 0 bases and J by 0 bases, leaving 5 bases between them. The CDR3 totals 14 residues. CDR3 sequence reads: CAISESVHQETQYF. DNA of the CDR3: TGTGCCATCAGTGAGTCAGTTCACCAAGAGACCCAGTACTTC.

The chain is built from TRBV29-1 and TRBJ2-3; 8 positions match TRBD1. Germline CDR1 reads SQVTM; CDR2 reads ANQGSEA. This CDR3 is built from 13 residues. The V segment lost 6 bases and the J segment 6 bases; nucleotides outside the gene matches: 8. CDR3 residues: CSVPRTGWDTQYF. DNA of the CDR3: TGCAGCGTCCCACGGACAGGGTGGGATACGCAGTATTTT.